This TCR beta chain was found in a study of cytomegalovirus exposure and HLA in healthy donors. Healthy bone marrow donors made up the donor group. As to this clone: Antigen: not known.

The PCR was carried out with 60 Vbeta primers and 13 Jbeta primers. The table came from immunoSEQ multiplex PCR; TCRdb's copy has only in-frame clones and leaves some out. The data hold 150,000 to 200,000 clones, with about 9% observed a single time. Regarding the study as a whole: Investigators reported 150 to 200 TCR beta chains as tied to cytomegalovirus. Earlier findings revealed that most TCR beta V segments proved productive either about 87% or about 30% of the time.

Sequencing was carried out using PBMCs. The clonotype was recovered from a woman younger than 45 in good health and CMV-seropositive.

The CDR3 DNA is TGTGCCAGCCGGGACACAAAGGAGAACACCGGGGAGCTGTTTTTT. Its translation: CASRDTKENTGELFF. The chain recombines TRBV13 with TRBJ2-2; tentatively, D is TRBD1 (6 bases). The CDR3 loop spans 15 amino acids. Germline CDR1 reads PRHDT; CDR2 reads FYEKMQ (reference sequence). Trimming cost V 8 bases and J 1 base, with 14 bases left between them.